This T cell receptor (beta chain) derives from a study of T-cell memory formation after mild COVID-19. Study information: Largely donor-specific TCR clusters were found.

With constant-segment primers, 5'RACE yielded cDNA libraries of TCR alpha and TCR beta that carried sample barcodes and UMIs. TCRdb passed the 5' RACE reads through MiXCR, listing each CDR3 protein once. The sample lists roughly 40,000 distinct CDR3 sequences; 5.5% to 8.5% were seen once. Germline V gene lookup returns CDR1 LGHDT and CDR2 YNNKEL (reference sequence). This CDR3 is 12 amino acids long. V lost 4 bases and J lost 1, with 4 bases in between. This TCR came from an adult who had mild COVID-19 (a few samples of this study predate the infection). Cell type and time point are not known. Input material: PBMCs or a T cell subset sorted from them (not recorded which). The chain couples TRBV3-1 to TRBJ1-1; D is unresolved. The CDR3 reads CASSLKNTEAFF. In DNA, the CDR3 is TGTGCCAGCAGCCTGAAGAACACTGAAGCTTTCTTT.